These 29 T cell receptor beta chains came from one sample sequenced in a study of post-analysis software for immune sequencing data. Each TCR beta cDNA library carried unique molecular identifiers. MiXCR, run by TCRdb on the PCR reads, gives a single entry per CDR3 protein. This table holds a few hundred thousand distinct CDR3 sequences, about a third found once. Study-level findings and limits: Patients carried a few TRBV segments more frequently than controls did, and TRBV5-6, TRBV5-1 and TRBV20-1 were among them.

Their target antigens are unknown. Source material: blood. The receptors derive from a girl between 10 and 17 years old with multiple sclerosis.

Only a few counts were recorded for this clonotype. Here the CDR3 reads CASRPGWGGSEDIQYF. CDR3 DNA: TGTGCCAGCAGACCCGGTTGGGGAGGGTCAGAGGACATTCAGTACTTC. This rearrangement joins TRBV6-5 to TRBJ2-7; 7 bases map to TRBD2. The J call may be mistaken, given a closer DNA end match to TRBJ2-4. The CDR3 totals 16 residues. Germline V gene data show CDR1 as MNHEY and CDR2 as SVGAGI.

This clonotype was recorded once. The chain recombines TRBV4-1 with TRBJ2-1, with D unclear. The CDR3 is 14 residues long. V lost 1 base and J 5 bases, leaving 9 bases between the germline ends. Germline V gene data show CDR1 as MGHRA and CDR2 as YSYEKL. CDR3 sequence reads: CASSQVERHNEQFF. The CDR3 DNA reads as TGCGCCAGCAGCCAAGTTGAGAGACACAATGAGCAGTTCTTC.

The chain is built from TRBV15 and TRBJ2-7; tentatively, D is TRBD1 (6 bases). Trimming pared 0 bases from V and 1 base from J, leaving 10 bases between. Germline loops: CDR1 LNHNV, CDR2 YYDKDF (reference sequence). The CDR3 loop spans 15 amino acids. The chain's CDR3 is CATSRETQGSYEQYF. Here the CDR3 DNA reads TGTGCCACCAGCAGAGAAACACAGGGTTCCTACGAGCAGTACTTC.

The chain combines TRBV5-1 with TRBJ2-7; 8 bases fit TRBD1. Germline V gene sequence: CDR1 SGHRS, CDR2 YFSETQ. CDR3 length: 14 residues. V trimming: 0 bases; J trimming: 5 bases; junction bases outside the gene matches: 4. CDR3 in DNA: TGCGCCAGCAGCTTGGGGACAGGGTTAAACGAGCAGTACTTC. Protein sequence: CASSLGTGLNEQYF.

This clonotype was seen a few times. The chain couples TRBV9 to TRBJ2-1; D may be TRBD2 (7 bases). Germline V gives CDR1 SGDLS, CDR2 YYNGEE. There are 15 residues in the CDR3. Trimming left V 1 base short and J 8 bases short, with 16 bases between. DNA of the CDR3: TGTGCCAGCAGCGTATGGGGGCGGGGGTTCGATGAGCAGTTCTTC. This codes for CASSVWGRGFDEQFF. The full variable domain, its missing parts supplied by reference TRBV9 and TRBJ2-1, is DSGVTQTPKHLITATGQRVTLRCSPRSGDLSVYWYQQSLDQGLQFLIQYYNGEERAKGNILERFSAQQFPDLHSELNLSSLELGDSALYFCASSVWGRGFDEQFFGPGTRLTVL.

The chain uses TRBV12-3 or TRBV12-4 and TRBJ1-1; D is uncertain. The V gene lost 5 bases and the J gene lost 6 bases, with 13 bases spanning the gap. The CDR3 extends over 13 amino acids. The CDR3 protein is CASSPPWSPEAFF. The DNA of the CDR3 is TGTGCCAGCAGTCCCCCCTGGAGCCCTGAAGCTTTCTTT.

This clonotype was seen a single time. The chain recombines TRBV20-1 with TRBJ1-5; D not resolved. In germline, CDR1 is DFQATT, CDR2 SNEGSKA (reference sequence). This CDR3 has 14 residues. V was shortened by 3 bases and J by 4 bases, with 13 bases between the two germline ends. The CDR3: CSASSGSRNQPQHF. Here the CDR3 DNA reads TGCAGTGCTAGTTCGGGCAGCAGAAATCAGCCCCAGCATTTT.

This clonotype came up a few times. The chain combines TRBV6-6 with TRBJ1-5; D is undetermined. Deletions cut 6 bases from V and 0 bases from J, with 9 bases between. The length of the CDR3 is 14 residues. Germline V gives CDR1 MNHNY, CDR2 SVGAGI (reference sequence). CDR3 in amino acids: CASSTTDSNQPQHF. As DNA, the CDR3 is TGTGCCAGCAGCACCACCGATAGCAATCAGCCCCAGCATTTT.

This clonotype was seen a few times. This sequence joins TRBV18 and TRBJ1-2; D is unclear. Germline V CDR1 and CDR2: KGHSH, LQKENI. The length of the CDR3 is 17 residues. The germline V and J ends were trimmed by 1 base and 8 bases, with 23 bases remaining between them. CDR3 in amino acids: CASSPRAGPPEEGGYTF. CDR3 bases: TGTGCCAGCTCACCACGGGCAGGCCCACCTGAGGAGGGAGGCTACACCTTC. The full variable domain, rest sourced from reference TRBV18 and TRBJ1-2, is NAGVMQNPRHLVRRRGQEARLRCSPMKGHSHVYWYRQLPEEGLKFMVYLQKENIIDESGMPKERFSAEFPKEGPSILRIQQVVRGDSAAYFCASSPRAGPPEEGGYTFGSGTRLTVV.

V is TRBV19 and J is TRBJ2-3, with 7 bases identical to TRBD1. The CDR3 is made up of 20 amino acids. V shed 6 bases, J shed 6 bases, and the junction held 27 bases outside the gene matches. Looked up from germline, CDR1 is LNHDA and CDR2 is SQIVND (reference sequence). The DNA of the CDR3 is TGTGCCAGTAGCAGTCGACCGGGACAGCAAGGCAAAAGGGTCACGGATACGCAGTATTTT. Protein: CASSSRPGQQGKRVTDTQYF.

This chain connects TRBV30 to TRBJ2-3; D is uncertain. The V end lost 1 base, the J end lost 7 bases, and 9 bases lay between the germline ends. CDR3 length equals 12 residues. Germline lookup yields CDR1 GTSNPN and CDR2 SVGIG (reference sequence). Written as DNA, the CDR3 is TGTGCCTGGAGTGACGTCGGAAATACGCAGTATTTT. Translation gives CAWSDVGNTQYF.

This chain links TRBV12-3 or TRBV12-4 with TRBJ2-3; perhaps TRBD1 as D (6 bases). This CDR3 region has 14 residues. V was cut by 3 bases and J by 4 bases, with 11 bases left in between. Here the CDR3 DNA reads TGTGCCAGCAGTTTTCGGTGGGGGCCAGATACGCAGTATTTT. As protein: CASSFRWGPDTQYF.

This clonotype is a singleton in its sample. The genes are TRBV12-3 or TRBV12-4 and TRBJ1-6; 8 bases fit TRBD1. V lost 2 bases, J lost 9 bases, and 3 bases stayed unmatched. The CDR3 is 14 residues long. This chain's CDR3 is CASSLQGAGSPLHF. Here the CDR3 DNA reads TGTGCCAGCAGTTTACAGGGGGCTGGTTCACCCCTCCACTTT.

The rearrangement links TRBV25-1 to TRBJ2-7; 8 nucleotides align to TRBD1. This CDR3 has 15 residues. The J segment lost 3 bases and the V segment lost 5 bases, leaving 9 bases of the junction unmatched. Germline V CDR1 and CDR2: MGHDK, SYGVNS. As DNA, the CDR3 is TGTGCCAGCAGTCCAGAGGGGACAGGAGGCTACGAGCAGTACTTC. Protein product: CASSPEGTGGYEQYF.

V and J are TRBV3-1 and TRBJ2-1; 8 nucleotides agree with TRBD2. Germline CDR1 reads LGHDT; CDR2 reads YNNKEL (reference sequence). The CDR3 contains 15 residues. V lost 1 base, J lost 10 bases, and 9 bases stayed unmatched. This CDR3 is CASSQGRGALGEQFF. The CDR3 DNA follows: TGTGCCAGCAGCCAAGGGCGGGGGGCCTTAGGGGAGCAGTTCTTC.

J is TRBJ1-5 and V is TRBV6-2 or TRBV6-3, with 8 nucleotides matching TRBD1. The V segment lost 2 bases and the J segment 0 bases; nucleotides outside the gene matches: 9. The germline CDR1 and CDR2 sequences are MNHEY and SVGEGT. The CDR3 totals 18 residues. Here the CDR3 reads CASSYLRDRSYSNQPQHF. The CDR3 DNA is TGTGCCAGCAGTTACCTCCGGGACAGGAGTTATAGCAATCAGCCCCAGCATTTT.

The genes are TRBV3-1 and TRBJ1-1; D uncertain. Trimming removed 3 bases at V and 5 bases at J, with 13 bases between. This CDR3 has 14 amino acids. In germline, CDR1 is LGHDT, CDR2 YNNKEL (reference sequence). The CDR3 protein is CASSHLGKGTEAFF. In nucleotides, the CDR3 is TGTGCCAGCAGCCACTTGGGAAAGGGAACTGAAGCTTTCTTT.

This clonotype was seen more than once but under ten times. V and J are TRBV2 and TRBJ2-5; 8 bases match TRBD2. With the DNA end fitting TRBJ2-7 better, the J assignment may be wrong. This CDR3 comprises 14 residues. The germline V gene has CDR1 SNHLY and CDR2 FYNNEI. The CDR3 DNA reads TGTGCCAGCAGTGACGGGACTAGATATTCCGAGCAGTACTTC. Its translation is CASSDGTRYSEQYF.

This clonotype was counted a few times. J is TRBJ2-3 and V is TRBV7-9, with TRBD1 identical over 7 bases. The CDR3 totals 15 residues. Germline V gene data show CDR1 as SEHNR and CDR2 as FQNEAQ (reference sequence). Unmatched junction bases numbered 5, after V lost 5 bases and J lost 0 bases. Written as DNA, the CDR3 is TGTGCCAGCAGCCCCCCAGGGGGAAGCACAGATACGCAGTATTTT. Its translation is CASSPPGGSTDTQYF. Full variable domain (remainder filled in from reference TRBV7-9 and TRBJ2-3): DTGVSQNPRHKITKRGQNVTFRCDPISEHNRLYWYRQTLGQGPEFLTYFQNEAQLEKSRLLSDRFSAERPKGSFSTLEIQRTEQGDSAMYLCASSPPGGSTDTQYFGPGTRLTVL.

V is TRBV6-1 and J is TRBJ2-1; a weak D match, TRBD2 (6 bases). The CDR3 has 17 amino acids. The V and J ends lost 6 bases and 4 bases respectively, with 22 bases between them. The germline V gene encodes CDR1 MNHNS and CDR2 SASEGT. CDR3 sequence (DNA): TGTGCCAGCAGCGCCCGGGGGACCCGACTTAATTACAATGAGCAGTTCTTC. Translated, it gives CASSARGTRLNYNEQFF.

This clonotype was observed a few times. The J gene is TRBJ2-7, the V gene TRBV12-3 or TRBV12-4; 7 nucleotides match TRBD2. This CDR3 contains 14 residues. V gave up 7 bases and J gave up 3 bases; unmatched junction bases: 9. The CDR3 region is CASTLGRGVYEQYF. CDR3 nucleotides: TGTGCCAGCACCCTAGGACGGGGGGTCTACGAGCAGTACTTC.

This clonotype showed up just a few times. The CDR3 region is CASSPGVGPGPQETQYF. CDR3 in DNA: TGCGCCAGCAGCCCGGGGGTCGGGCCCGGGCCTCAAGAGACCCAGTACTTC. V usage is TRBV5-1 and J usage is TRBJ2-5, with a tentative D call TRBD2 (6 bases). Trimming left V 4 bases short and J 2 bases short, with 21 bases between. The CDR3 runs 17 residues. CDR1 SGHRS and CDR2 YFSETQ come from the germline V gene. Looking up the rest from reference TRBV5-1 and TRBJ2-5 gives the full variable domain: KAGVTQTPRYLIKTRGQQVTLSCSPISGHRSVSWYQQTPGQGLQFLFEYFSETQRNKGNFPGRFSGRQFSNSRSEMNVSTLELGDSALYLCASSPGVGPGPQETQYFGPGTRLLVL.

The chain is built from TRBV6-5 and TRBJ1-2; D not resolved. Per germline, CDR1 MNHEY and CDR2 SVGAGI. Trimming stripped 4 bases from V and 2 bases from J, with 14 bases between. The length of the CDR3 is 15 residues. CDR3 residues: CASSSPIAANYGYTF. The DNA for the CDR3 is TGTGCCAGCAGTTCCCCCATTGCCGCCAACTATGGCTACACCTTC.

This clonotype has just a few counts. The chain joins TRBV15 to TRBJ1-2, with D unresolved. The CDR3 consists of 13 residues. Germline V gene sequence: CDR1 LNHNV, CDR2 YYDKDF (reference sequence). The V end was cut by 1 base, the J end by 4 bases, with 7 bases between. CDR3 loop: CATSRAQVYGYTF. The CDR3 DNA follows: TGTGCCACCAGCAGAGCCCAGGTCTATGGCTACACCTTC.

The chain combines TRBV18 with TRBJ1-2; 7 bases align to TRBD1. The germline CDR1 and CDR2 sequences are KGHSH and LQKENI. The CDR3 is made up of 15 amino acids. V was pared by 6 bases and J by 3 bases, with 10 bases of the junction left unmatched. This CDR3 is CASSRGYRGDYGYTF. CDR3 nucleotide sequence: TGTGCCAGCTCCCGGGGATACAGGGGTGACTATGGCTACACCTTC.

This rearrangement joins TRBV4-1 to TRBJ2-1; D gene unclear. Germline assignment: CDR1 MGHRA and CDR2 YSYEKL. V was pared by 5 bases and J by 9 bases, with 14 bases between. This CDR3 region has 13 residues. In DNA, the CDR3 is TGCGCCAGCAGCTCGGCCGTCTCGTTTGAGCAGTTCTTC. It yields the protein CASSSAVSFEQFF.

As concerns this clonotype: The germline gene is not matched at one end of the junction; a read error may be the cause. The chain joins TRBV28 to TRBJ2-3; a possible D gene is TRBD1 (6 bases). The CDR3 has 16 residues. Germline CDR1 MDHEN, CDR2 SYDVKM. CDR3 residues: CASSLWTAPTTDTQYF. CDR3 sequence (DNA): TGCGCCAGCAGTTTATGGACAGCACCTACAACAGATACGCAGTATTTT.

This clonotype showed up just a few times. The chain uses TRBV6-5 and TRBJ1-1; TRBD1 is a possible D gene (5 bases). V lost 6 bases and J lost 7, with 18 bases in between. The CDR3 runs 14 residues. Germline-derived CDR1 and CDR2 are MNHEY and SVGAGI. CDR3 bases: TGTGCCAGCAGCCACGGGACGGCCGGGGGTGAAGCTTTCTTT. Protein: CASSHGTAGGEAFF.

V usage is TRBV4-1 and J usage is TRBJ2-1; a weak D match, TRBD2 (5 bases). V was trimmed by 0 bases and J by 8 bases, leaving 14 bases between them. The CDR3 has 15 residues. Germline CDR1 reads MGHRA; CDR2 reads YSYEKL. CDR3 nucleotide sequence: TGCGCCAGCAGCCAAGATTTGGCTAGCCTCCATGAGCAGTTCTTC. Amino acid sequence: CASSQDLASLHEQFF.